Listed below are T cell receptor beta chains from one sample, sequenced in a study of cytomegalovirus exposure and HLA in healthy donors. Some clones are missing from TCRdb's copy, which holds only in-frame ones; the method was immunoSEQ multiplex PCR. The table lists 150,000 to 200,000 clones, 65% to 75% of them singletons. The sample comprised PBMCs. These receptors were taken from a girl between 10 and 17 years old in good health and CMV-seronegative. Each CDR3 is given with its conserved first and last residue. D genes are given only for firm matches. Clone size is stated in some rows and not others, as once, few, many or a class when expanded.

D gene | CDR3 length | J gene | V gene | clone size | CDR3 DNA | CDR3 protein
TRBD2 | 17 | TRBJ2-1 | TRBV7-3 | - | TGTGCCAGCAGCTTATGGGGGGCCGGGGGGGCCTACAATGAGCAGTTCTTC | CASSLWGAGGAYNEQFF
TRBD1 | 15 | TRBJ2-7 | TRBV28 | - | TGTGCCAGCAGCCCCCGGGACAGGCGTACCTACGAGCAGTACTTC | CASSPRDRRTYEQYF
- | 15 | TRBJ1-5 | TRBV15 | - | TGTGCCACCAGCAGCGGGGAGGGGTGGAATCAGCCCCAGCATTTT | CATSSGEGWNQPQHF
TRBD2 | 16 | TRBJ2-1 | TRBV7-9 | - | TGTGCCAGCAGCTCGCCTAGCGGGGGGCTCCGCAATGAGCAGTTCTTC | CASSSPSGGLRNEQFF
- | 14 | TRBJ1-4 | TRBV6-6 | - | TGTGCCAGCAGTTACATTAGTACTAATGAAAAACTGTTTTTT | CASSYISTNEKLFF
- | 12 | TRBJ1-2 | TRBV19 | few | TGTGCCAGTAGTATATTCCGGGACACCTACACCTTC | CASSIFRDTYTF
TRBD1 | 16 | TRBJ1-2 | TRBV6-1 | few | TGTGCCAGCAGTGAACTCTTGGGACAGGGACTGTTCGGCTACACCTTC | CASSELLGQGLFGYTF
- | 15 | TRBJ1-6 | TRBV18 | - | TGTGCCAGCTCACCACCCAGCTCCTATAATTCACCCCTCCACTTT | CASSPPSSYNSPLHF
- | 15 | TRBJ1-5 | TRBV15 | - | TGTGCCACCAGCAGAGATCGGGGAAGCAATCAGCCCCAGCATTTT | CATSRDRGSNQPQHF
TRBD1 | 14 | TRBJ1-1 | TRBV5-1 | - | TGCGCCAGCAGCGGGACAGTTATGAACACTGAAGCTTTCTTT | CASSGTVMNTEAFF
TRBD2 | 19 | TRBJ2-2 | TRBV4-2 | - | TGTGCCAGCAGCCAAGAAATGGGCCTAGCGGGGGGTTTTACCGGGGAGCTGTTTTTT | CASSQEMGLAGGFTGELFF
- | 15 | TRBJ2-2 | TRBV7-9 | - | TGTGCCAGCAGCTTGCCCTTGACAGTCACCGGGGAGCTGTTTTTT | CASSLPLTVTGELFF
TRBD2 | 15 | TRBJ2-2 | TRBV4-2 | - | TGTGCCAGCAGCCAAGAGCTAGCGGACACCGGGGAGCTGTTTTTT | CASSQELADTGELFF
TRBD2 | 14 | TRBJ2-1 | TRBV6-1 | - | TGTGCCAGCAGTGTCCCGGGACTAGCGGGGCTGCAGTTCTTC | CASSVPGLAGLQFF
TRBD1 | 14 | TRBJ1-6 | TRBV6-1 | - | TGTGCCAGCAGCGCAGACAGGGCTAATTCACCCCTCCACTTT | CASSADRANSPLHF
- | 15 | TRBJ2-3 | TRBV29-1 | - | TGCAGCGTTATCACTCCTCCGGGGGGCACAGATACGCAGTATTTT | CSVITPPGGTDTQYF
TRBD1 | 12 | TRBJ1-2 | TRBV9 | few | TGTGCCAGCAGTAGGACAGGGGGCGGCTACACCTTC | CASSRTGGGYTF
- | 14 | TRBJ1-1 | TRBV18 | - | TGTGCCAGCTCACTTAAGCATCGGAACACTGAAGCTTTCTTT | CASSLKHRNTEAFF
TRBD1 | 17 | TRBJ2-7 | TRBV14 | - | TGTGCCAGCAGCCCGCCTTCCGCAGGGACAGGGGTTTACGAGCAGTACTTC | CASSPPSAGTGVYEQYF
- | 13 | TRBJ2-1 | TRBV30 | once | TGTGCCTGGAGCAGGAATTCCTACAATGAGCAGTTCTTC | CAWSRNSYNEQFF
- | 13 | TRBJ1-1 | TRBV27 | once | TGTGCCAGCAGTTTACTCGCCGACAGGGAAGCTTTCTTT | CASSLLADREAFF
- | 13 | TRBJ2-7 | TRBV13 | - | TGTGCCAGCAGTACAGGACCCCTCGGGGAGCAGTACTTC | CASSTGPLGEQYF
- | 16 | TRBJ1-4 | TRBV19 | - | TGTGCCAGTAGTTCACCATCATCAGGGGTAGGGGAAAAACTGTTTTTT | CASSSPSSGVGEKLFF
- | 13 | TRBJ1-2 | TRBV27 | - | TGTGCCAGCAGTTTGGTTAGGGGCTATGGCTACACCTTC | CASSLVRGYGYTF
TRBD1 | 15 | TRBJ1-6 | TRBV6-5 | - | TGTGCCAGCAGATGGGGACAGGGGATGGATTCACCCCTCCACTTT | CASRWGQGMDSPLHF
- | 12 | TRBJ1-2 | TRBV6-1 | few | TGTGCCGGAGGCTCCGATCGATATGGCTACACCTTC | CAGGSDRYGYTF
- | 15 | TRBJ2-5 | TRBV5-4 | - | TGTGCCAGCAGCTTGGTGTCGGGGGGCCAGGAGACCCAGTACTTC | CASSLVSGGQETQYF
TRBD1 | 14 | TRBJ1-5 | TRBV7-9 | few | TGTGCCAGCAGCTACCGGGACAGTAATCAGCCCCAGCATTTT | CASSYRDSNQPQHF
- | 15 | TRBJ1-6 | TRBV6-1 | - | TGTGCCAGCAGTGACTCAGGGGCAAGGAATTCACCCCTCCACTTT | CASSDSGARNSPLHF
TRBD1 | 17 | TRBJ1-6 | TRBV7-8 | - | TGTGCCAGCAGCTTTGAGAAAGGACAGGGGGCTAGTTCACCCCTCCACTTT | CASSFEKGQGASSPLHF
- | 13 | TRBJ1-2 | TRBV5-4 | - | TGTGCCAGCAGCTTCAGGGCCGACTATGGCTACACCTTC | CASSFRADYGYTF
TRBD1 | 15 | TRBJ1-1 | TRBV5-6 | few | TGTGCCAGCAGCTTAACCGACAGGGCGAACACTGAAGCTTTCTTT | CASSLTDRANTEAFF
- | 13 | TRBJ1-2 | TRBV6-1 | - | TGTGCCAGCAGAAGAAATCTTAGCTATGGCTACACCTTC | CASRRNLSYGYTF
- | 15 | TRBJ2-5 | TRBV11-3 | - | TGTGCCAGCAGCCCCGGACTGACTGGCTCTGAGACCCAGTACTTC | CASSPGLTGSETQYF
- | 13 | TRBJ1-4 | TRBV15 | - | TGTGCCACCTCGGACAGTTTAGGTGAAAAACTGTTTTTT | CATSDSLGEKLFF
TRBD2 | 16 | TRBJ2-5 | TRBV2 | - | TGTGCCAGCAGCCTGGGGTTACTAGCGGGGGATGGGACCCAGTACTTC | CASSLGLLAGDGTQYF